A selection of T cell receptor beta chains follows, all from one sample in a study of human versus mouse CDR3 diversity and MHC coevolution. Profiling relied on immunoSEQ multiplex PCR, and the TCRdb table lists in-frame clones only, not all of them. The sample lists roughly 80,000 clones; 90% to 95% were seen once. The sequenced sample consisted of naive CD4+ T cells from blood. These receptors all stem from a person aged 30-69 years in good health. CDR3s include the opening cysteine and the closing phenylalanine or tryptophan. D genes are given only for firm matches. Only some rows state a clone size, as once, few, many or a class for expanded clones.

d_gene	v_gene	abundance	j_gene	CDR3nt	CDR3aa
TRBD1	TRBV6-6	few	TRBJ1-5	TGTGCCAGCAGGCTAAGACAGGGAGTTGATCAGCCCCAGCATTTT	CASRLRQGVDQPQHF
NA	TRBV7-2	NA	TRBJ2-3	TGTGCCAGCAGCTTAGCGGAGAAAGATACGCAGTATTTT	CASSLAEKDTQYF
NA	TRBV29-1	NA	TRBJ1-2	TGCAGCGTTGAGATCGGAGTCTATGGCTACACCTTC	CSVEIGVYGYTF
TRBD2	TRBV11-2	NA	TRBJ2-7	TGTGCCAGCAGCCGTACCTCCACCGGGACTAGCGCCTACGAGCAGTACTTC	CASSRTSTGTSAYEQYF
NA	TRBV4-1	once	TRBJ2-1	TGCGCCAGCGAAGGGGCAAGGCGTTCTACAACTGAGCAGTTCTTC	CASEGARRSTTEQFF
NA	TRBV10-3	NA	TRBJ2-7	TGTGCCATCAGTGCGGGTAGAACCTCCTACGAGCAGTACTTC	CAISAGRTSYEQYF
NA	TRBV9	NA	TRBJ2-2	TGTGCCAGCAGCGTAGGTCCGGGGTCGCACACCGGGGAGCTGTTTTTT	CASSVGPGSHTGELFF
NA	TRBV10-3	few	TRBJ1-1	TGTGCCATCAGAGGGACAATGGGGACTGAAGCTTTCTTT	CAIRGTMGTEAFF
NA	TRBV19	NA	TRBJ1-2	TGTGCCAGTAGACAGGACATGAACTATGGCTACACCTTC	CASRQDMNYGYTF
NA	TRBV29-1	once	TRBJ2-5	TGCAGCGTTGATACAGATCAAGAGACCCAGTACTTC	CSVDTDQETQYF
NA	TRBV4-2	NA	TRBJ1-1	TGTGCCAGCAGCCAAGAGGGTCAGGGGTTACGAACAACTGAAGCTTTCTTT	CASSQEGQGLRTTEAFF
TRBD1	TRBV11-2	NA	TRBJ1-1	TGTGCCAGCAGCGTAAACCGGGACAGGGGGCGTACTGAAGCTTTCTTT	CASSVNRDRGRTEAFF
TRBD1	TRBV5-1	NA	TRBJ1-5	TGCGCCAGGAGCACCCGGGACAGGGGACCTCAGCCCCAGCATTTT	CARSTRDRGPQPQHF
TRBD1	TRBV5-1	NA	TRBJ2-7	TGCGCCAGCAGCTTGGTCCCAGGACAGGGGGCGGGTGAGCAGTACTTC	CASSLVPGQGAGEQYF